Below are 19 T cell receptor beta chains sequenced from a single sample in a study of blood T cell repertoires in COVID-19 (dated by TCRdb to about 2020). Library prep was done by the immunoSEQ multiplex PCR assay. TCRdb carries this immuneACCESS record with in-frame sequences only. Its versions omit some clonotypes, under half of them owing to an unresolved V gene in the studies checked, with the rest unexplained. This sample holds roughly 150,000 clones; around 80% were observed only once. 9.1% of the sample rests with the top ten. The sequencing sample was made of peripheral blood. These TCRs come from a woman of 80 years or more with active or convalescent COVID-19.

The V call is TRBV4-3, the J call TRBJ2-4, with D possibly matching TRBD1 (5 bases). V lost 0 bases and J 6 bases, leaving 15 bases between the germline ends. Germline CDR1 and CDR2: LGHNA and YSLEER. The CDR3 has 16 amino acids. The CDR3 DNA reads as TGCGCCAGCAGCCAAGATTACATCCAGGGTGGAAACATTCAGTACTTC. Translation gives CASSQDYIQGGNIQYF.

The CDR3 here is CASSQRSSGGRETQYF. The CDR3 bases are TGTGCCAGCAGCCAAAGGTCTAGCGGGGGAAGGGAGACCCAGTACTTC. The rearrangement joins TRBV3-1 (or the pseudogene TRBV3-2) to TRBJ2-5; 10 bases are a match to TRBD2. The CDR3 length is 16 residues. With V trimmed by 2 bases and J by 5 bases, 8 bases remained unmatched. Germline V lookup: CDR1 LGHDT, CDR2 YNNKEL (reference sequence).

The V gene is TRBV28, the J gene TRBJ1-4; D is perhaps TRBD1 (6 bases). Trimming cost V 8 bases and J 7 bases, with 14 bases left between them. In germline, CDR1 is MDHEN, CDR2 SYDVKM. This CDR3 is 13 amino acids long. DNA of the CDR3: TGTGCCAGCTTGGGAACAGGGAGTGAAAAACTGTTTTTT. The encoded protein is CASLGTGSEKLFF.

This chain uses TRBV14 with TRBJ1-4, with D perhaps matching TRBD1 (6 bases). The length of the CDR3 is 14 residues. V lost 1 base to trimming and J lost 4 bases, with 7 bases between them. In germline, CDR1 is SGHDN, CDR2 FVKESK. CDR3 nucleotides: TGTGCCAGCAGCCAAGGACAGGTTAATGAAAAACTGTTTTTT. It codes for CASSQGQVNEKLFF.

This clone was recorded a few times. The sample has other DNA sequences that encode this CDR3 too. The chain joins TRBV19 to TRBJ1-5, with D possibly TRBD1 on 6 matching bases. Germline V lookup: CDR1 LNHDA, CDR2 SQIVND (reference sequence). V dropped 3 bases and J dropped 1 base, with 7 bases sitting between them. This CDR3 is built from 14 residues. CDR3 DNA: TGTGCCAGTAGTATTACAGGGAGCAATCAGCCCCAGCATTTT. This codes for CASSITGSNQPQHF.

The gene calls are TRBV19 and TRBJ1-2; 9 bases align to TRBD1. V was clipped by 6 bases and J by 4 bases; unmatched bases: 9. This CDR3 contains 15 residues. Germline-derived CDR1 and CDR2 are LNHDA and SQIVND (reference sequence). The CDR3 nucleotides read TGTGCCAGTAGATTCCCTACGACAGGGGGCTATGGCTACACCTTC. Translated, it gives CASRFPTTGGYGYTF.

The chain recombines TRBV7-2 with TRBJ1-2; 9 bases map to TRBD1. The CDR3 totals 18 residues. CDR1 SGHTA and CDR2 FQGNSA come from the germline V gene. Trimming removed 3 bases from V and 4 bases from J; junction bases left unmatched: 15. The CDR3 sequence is CASSFRGTGTGQRYGYTF. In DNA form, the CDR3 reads TGTGCCAGCAGCTTCAGAGGCACCGGGACAGGGCAACGCTATGGCTACACCTTC.

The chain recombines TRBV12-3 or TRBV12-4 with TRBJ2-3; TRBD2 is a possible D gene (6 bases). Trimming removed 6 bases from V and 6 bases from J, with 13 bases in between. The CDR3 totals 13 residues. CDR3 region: CASSHPAGDTQYF. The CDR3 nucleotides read TGTGCCAGCAGCCACCCCGCGGGGGATACGCAGTATTTT.

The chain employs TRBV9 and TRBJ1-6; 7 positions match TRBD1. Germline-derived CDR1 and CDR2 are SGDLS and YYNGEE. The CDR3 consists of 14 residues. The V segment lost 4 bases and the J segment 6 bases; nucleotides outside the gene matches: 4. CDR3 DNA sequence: TGTGCCAGCAGCTTTCAGGGGGTTAATTCACCCCTCCACTTT. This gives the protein CASSFQGVNSPLHF.

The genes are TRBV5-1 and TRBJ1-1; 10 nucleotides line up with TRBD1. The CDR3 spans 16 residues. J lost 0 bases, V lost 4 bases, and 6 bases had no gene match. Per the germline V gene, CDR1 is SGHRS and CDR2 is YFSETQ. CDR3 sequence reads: CASSTTGGNLNTEAFF. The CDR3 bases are TGCGCCAGCAGCACGACAGGGGGCAACTTGAACACTGAAGCTTTCTTT.

The CDR3 nucleotides are TGTGCCATCAGCCAACCCGACAGGGCAGGCTATGGCTACACCTTC. Its translation is CAISQPDRAGYGYTF. The V and J genes are TRBV10-3 and TRBJ1-2; 7 bases map to TRBD1. This CDR3 is 15 amino acids long. Trimming at V came to 6 bases and at J to 4 bases, leaving 11 bases not matched to a gene. From germline, CDR1 is ENHRY and CDR2 SYGVKD.

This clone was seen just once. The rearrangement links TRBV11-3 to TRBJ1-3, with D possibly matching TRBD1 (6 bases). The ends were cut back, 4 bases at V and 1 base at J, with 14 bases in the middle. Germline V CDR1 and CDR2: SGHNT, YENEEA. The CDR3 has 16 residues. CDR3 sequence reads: CASSWGQGVSGNTIYF. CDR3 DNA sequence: TGTGCCAGCAGCTGGGGGCAGGGAGTATCTGGAAACACCATATATTTT.

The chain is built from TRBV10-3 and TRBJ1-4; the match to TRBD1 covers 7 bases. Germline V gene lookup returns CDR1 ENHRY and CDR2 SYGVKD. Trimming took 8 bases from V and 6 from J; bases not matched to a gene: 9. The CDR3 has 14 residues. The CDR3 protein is CAISGGFEDEKLFF. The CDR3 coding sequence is TGTGCCATCTCAGGGGGGTTTGAGGATGAAAAACTGTTTTTT.

As DNA, the CDR3 is TGTGCCAGTAGCCGAGCCTGGGGGACGGACTATAGCAATCAGCCCCAGCATTTT. Protein: CASSRAWGTDYSNQPQHF. The chain joins TRBV19 to TRBJ1-5; D possibly corresponds to TRBD1 (5 bases). This CDR3 is 18 amino acids long. The V end lost 6 bases, the J end lost 0 bases, and 21 bases lay between the germline ends. The germline V gene has CDR1 LNHDA and CDR2 SQIVND (reference sequence).

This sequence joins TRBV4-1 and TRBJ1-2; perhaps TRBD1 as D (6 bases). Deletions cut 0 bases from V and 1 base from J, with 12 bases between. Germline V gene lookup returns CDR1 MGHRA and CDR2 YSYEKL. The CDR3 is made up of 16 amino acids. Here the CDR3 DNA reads TGCGCCAGCAGCCAAGATCGCTCCAGGGGTAACTATGGCTACACCTTC. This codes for CASSQDRSRGNYGYTF.

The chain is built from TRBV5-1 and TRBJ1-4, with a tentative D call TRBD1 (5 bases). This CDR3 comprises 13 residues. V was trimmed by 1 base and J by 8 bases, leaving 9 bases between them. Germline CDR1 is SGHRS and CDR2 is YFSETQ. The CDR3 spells CASSLSGNEKLFF. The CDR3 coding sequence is TGCGCCAGCAGCTTGTCAGGGAACGAAAAACTGTTTTTT.

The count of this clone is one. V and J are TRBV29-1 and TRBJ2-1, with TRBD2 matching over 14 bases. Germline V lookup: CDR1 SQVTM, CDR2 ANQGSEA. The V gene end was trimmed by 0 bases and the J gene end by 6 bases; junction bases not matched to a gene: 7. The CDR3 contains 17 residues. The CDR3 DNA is TGCAGCGTTGAAGATCCCTGGACTAGCGGGGGGTTCAATGAGCAGTTCTTC. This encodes CSVEDPWTSGGFNEQFF.

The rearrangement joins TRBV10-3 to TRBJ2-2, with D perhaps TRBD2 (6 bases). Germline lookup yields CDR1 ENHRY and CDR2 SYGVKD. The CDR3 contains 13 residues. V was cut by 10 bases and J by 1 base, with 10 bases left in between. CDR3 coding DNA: TGTGCCACCGGGCGGGGGAACACCGGGGAGCTGTTTTTT. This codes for CATGRGNTGELFF.

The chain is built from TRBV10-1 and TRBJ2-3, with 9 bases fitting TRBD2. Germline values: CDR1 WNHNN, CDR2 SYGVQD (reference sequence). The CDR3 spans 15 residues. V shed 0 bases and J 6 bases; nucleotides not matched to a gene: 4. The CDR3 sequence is CASSESSSGADTQYF. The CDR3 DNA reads TGCGCCAGCAGTGAGTCGTCTAGCGGGGCGGATACGCAGTATTTT.